This entry features one T cell receptor (beta chain) sequence. The data originate from a study of blood T cell repertoires in COVID-19. Looking at the study overall: Nucleic acid was either cDNA or gDNA, and it came from T cells, B-cell-depleted T cells, or PBMCs.

In the original processing: Amplified reference gene primers provided the basis for estimating nucleated cell counts. Some clones are missing from TCRdb's copy, which holds only in-frame ones; the method was immunoSEQ multiplex PCR. V, J and clone size derive from that table, while D and trimming were established from the DNA sequence. The repertoire includes more than 200,000 clones, around 85% of them detected once, and less than 0.75% sits in the top ten. The CDR3 totals 15 residues. Germline lookup yields CDR1 SGHRS and CDR2 YFSETQ. Trimming removed 4 bases at V and 4 bases at J, with 15 bases between.

The sample comprised peripheral blood. The chain recombines TRBV5-1 with TRBJ1-5, with D perhaps TRBD1 (5 bases). The TCR originated in a man aged 35 to 55 with acute or convalescent COVID-19. DNA of the CDR3: TGCGCCAGCAGCCGGACCGGGGGAAGGAATCAGCCCCAGCATTTT. Its protein is CASSRTGGRNQPQHF.